Only a few counts were recorded for the clone carrying this T cell receptor beta chain. Participants were placed into cohorts based on the clinical history they reported. The data are from a study of blood T cell repertoires in COVID-19. Study-wide background: Samples came from the United States, Italy and Spain, spanning acute and convalescent COVID-19. From T cells, B-cell-depleted T cells, or PBMCs came the material, which was cDNA or gDNA.

Original processing methods: Reference gene primer amplification yielded estimated nucleated cell counts. Measured with immunoSEQ multiplex PCR; TCRdb has only the in-frame clones, and not every one. Clonal size and the V and J genes are those of that table, whereas D and trimming came from the DNA. The table has roughly 190,000 clones, approximately 73% seen once. Germline V CDR1 and CDR2: SQVTM, ANQGSEA. V was clipped by 5 bases and J by 8 bases, with 15 bases between them. CDR3 length: 12 amino acids. The sequence was obtained from a woman aged 50 to 60 with acute COVID-19. Input material: PBMCs or T cells enriched from blood (not recorded which). The chain has TRBV29-1 and TRBJ1-2; D not certain. CDR3 in DNA: TGCAGCGTTTCGGACTCGACTAAGGGCTACACCTTC. Translating it yields CSVSDSTKGYTF.